The 21 T cell receptor beta chains given below trace back to one sample, sequenced in a study of cytomegalovirus exposure and HLA in healthy donors. PCR employed 60 Vbeta and 13 Jbeta primers. TCRdb's table, derived via immunoSEQ multiplex PCR, lists solely in-frame clones and lacks some. Among more than 50,000 clones, around 80% were seen once, and the ten largest hold approximately 20%. Sequenced input: PBMCs. These receptors all stem from a woman aged 35 to 49 in good health and CMV-seropositive.

The rearrangement uses TRBV5-1 and TRBJ2-7; 12 bases agree with TRBD1. CDR3 size: 16 residues. Trimming at V came to 1 base and at J to 5 bases, leaving 7 bases not matched to a gene. Per germline, CDR1 SGHRS and CDR2 YFSETQ. The CDR3 spells CASSLLGTGGGDEQYF. The CDR3 DNA follows: TGCGCCAGCAGCTTGTTAGGGACAGGGGGCGGGGACGAGCAGTACTTC.

This clone was seen more than once but under ten times. V usage is TRBV7-2 and J usage is TRBJ1-2; 9 bases are shared with TRBD1. Germline CDR1 is SGHTA and CDR2 is FQGNSA. This CDR3 contains 15 residues. J lost 2 bases, V lost 0 bases, and 1 base had no gene match. The CDR3 region is CASSLAGTGNYGYTF. CDR3 coding DNA: TGTGCCAGCAGCTTAGCCGGGACAGGGAACTATGGCTACACCTTC.

The V call is TRBV5-1, the J call TRBJ1-1; 7 nucleotides agree with TRBD1. The CDR3 length is 18 residues. Germline V lookup: CDR1 SGHRS, CDR2 YFSETQ. V lost 1 base and J lost 3; bases outside the gene matches: 15. The CDR3 is CASSLLGDRLYFYTEAFF. CDR3 bases: TGCGCCAGCAGCTTGCTCGGGGACAGACTTTACTTTTACACTGAAGCTTTCTTT. The full variable domain, with the rest looked up from reference TRBV5-1 and TRBJ1-1, is KAGVTQTPRYLIKTRGQQVTLSCSPISGHRSVSWYQQTPGQGLQFLFEYFSETQRNKGNFPGRFSGRQFSNSRSEMNVSTLELGDSALYLCASSLLGDRLYFYTEAFFGQGTRLTVV.

This chain joins TRBV6-5 and TRBJ1-2; the D is unclear. Germline V gives CDR1 MNHEY, CDR2 SVGAGI. Trimming stripped 6 bases from V and 8 bases from J, with 19 bases between. The CDR3 covers 14 residues. This chain's CDR3 is CASSSPEASWGYTF. In DNA, the CDR3 is TGTGCCAGCAGCTCCCCGGAGGCTTCATGGGGCTACACCTTC.

The chain recombines TRBV12-5 with TRBJ2-1; the D gene is possibly TRBD1 (5 bases). The length of the CDR3 is 13 residues. V lost 6 bases and J lost 8, with 14 bases in between. In germline, CDR1 is LGHNT, CDR2 FRNRAP. CDR3 residues: CASGYSPRDEQFF. Here the CDR3 DNA reads TGTGCTAGTGGATACTCCCCCAGGGATGAGCAGTTCTTC.

Concerning this clone: Other DNA sequences in the sample encode the same CDR3. The chain carries TRBV2 and TRBJ1-5; D is uncertain. CDR1 is SNHLY and CDR2 is FYNNEI in the germline V gene. Trimming took 7 bases from V and 0 from J, leaving 7 bases between them. This CDR3 has 13 amino acids. The CDR3 sequence is CASKRDSNQPQHF. The DNA of the CDR3 is TGTGCCAGCAAGCGGGATAGCAATCAGCCCCAGCATTTT.

This clone was counted a few times. The chain combines TRBV18 with TRBJ2-3, with D possibly being TRBD2 (6 bases). The CDR3 totals 15 residues. Germline-derived CDR1 and CDR2 are KGHSH and LQKENI. V was shortened by 3 bases and J by 3 bases, with 13 bases between the two germline ends. The CDR3, as DNA: TGTGCCAGCTCACCGGGACGGGGGTTGACAGATACGCAGTATTTT. It is translated as CASSPGRGLTDTQYF.

This chain joins TRBV5-1 and TRBJ1-2; D is unresolved. The CDR3 has 14 residues. CDR1 is SGHRS, CDR2 YFSETQ, per germline. Trimming left V 0 bases short and J 4 bases short, with 10 bases between. The CDR3 protein is CASSLGDSIYGYTF. CDR3 coding DNA: TGCGCCAGCAGCTTGGGAGACTCAATCTATGGCTACACCTTC.

This chain joins TRBV6-5 and TRBJ1-1; weak D call: TRBD1 (6 bases). This CDR3 comprises 15 residues. Between the trimmed V and J ends, which lost 0 bases and 5 bases, there was a span of 13 bases. The germline V gene encodes CDR1 MNHEY and CDR2 SVGAGI. CDR3: CASSYSKGVGTEAFF. The CDR3 coding sequence is TGTGCCAGCAGTTACTCGAAGGGGGTTGGAACTGAAGCTTTCTTT.

The chain uses TRBV5-1 and TRBJ1-3; D remains unclear. With 0 bases removed from V and 4 bases from J, the gap between germline ends came to 8 bases. There are 14 residues in the CDR3. The germline CDR1 and CDR2 sequences are SGHRS and YFSETQ. CDR3 amino acids: CASSLDRTGNTIYF. DNA of the CDR3: TGCGCCAGCAGCTTGGACAGAACGGGAAACACCATATATTTT.

J is TRBJ2-2 and V is TRBV5-1; 7 nucleotides align to TRBD1. The germline CDR1 and CDR2 sequences are SGHRS and YFSETQ. J was trimmed by 5 bases and V by 4 bases; bases with no gene match: 8. The length of the CDR3 is 15 residues. This chain's CDR3 is CASSLSNRGTGELFF. Written as DNA, the CDR3 is TGCGCCAGCAGCCTGTCAAACAGGGGAACCGGGGAGCTGTTTTTT.

This chain connects TRBV9 to TRBJ2-5; tentatively, D is TRBD2 (5 bases). CDR1 is SGDLS and CDR2 is YYNGEE in the germline V gene. The V gene lost 3 bases and the J gene lost 5 bases, with 20 bases spanning the gap. The CDR3 extends over 16 amino acids. CDR3 in amino acids: CASSAGYRAPGETQYF. The CDR3 DNA reads TGTGCCAGCAGCGCTGGATACCGGGCTCCGGGGGAGACCCAGTACTTC.

This chain links TRBV25-1 with TRBJ2-2; possible D gene TRBD1, 6 bases. The CDR3 is 15 amino acids. The germline CDR1 and CDR2 sequences are MGHDK and SYGVNS. With 5 bases removed from V and 1 base from J, the gap between germline ends came to 11 bases. CDR3 sequence reads: CASSLDRMNTGELFF. CDR3 nucleotides: TGTGCCAGCAGTCTCGACAGGATGAACACCGGGGAGCTGTTTTTT.

The chain carries TRBV27 and TRBJ1-6, with 10 bases lining up with TRBD1. The CDR3 has 15 amino acids. Germline V gives CDR1 MNHEY, CDR2 SMNVEV (reference sequence). J lost 9 bases, V lost 6 bases, and 8 bases had no gene match. The DNA of the CDR3 is TGTGCCAGCAGAACCGCGGGACAGGGGACTTCACCCCTCCACTTT. This translates into CASRTAGQGTSPLHF.

The chain employs TRBV7-3 and TRBJ2-1, with 11 nucleotides matching TRBD2. The CDR3 sequence is 15 residues long. CDR1 and CDR2 from the germline V gene are SGHTA and FQGTGA. With V trimmed by 5 bases and J by 9 bases, 9 bases remained unmatched. The CDR3, as DNA: TGTGCCAGCAGCGTTAGCGGGGGGGCCGGAATTGAGCAGTTCTTC. Protein: CASSVSGGAGIEQFF.

The chain has TRBV2 and TRBJ1-1; D gene unclear. Germline CDR1 reads SNHLY; CDR2 reads FYNNEI. This CDR3 is built from 15 residues. V shed 1 base and J shed 0 bases, with 9 bases lying between them. This CDR3 reads CASSEGHPLNTEAFF. The CDR3 bases are TGTGCCAGCAGTGAAGGGCACCCGCTGAACACTGAAGCTTTCTTT.

V usage is TRBV9 and J usage is TRBJ2-3, with 12 bases identical to TRBD2. The CDR3 extends over 17 amino acids. The ends lost 0 bases at V and 5 bases at J; junction bases unmatched: 7. The germline gives CDR1 SGDLS, CDR2 YYNGEE. CDR3 sequence: CASSVGTSGAGGDTQYF. The CDR3 DNA reads as TGTGCCAGCAGCGTAGGGACTAGCGGGGCGGGCGGAGATACGCAGTATTTT.

About this clone itself: Distinct nucleotide sequences in the sample also encode this CDR3. The chain couples TRBV15 to TRBJ2-7, with 11 bases lining up with TRBD1. Germline CDR1 is LNHNV and CDR2 is YYDKDF (reference sequence). Trimming removed 3 bases from V and 2 bases from J; junction bases left unmatched: 0. The CDR3 extends over 14 amino acids. The CDR3 nucleotides read TGTGCCACCAGCAGGGGACAGGGGGCCTACGAGCAGTACTTC. As protein: CATSRGQGAYEQYF.

CDR3 DNA: TGTGCCAGCAGGGACAGGGTAGGGAGCGAGCAGTACTTC. This translates into CASRDRVGSEQYF. V and J are TRBV2 and TRBJ2-7; 8 nucleotides agree with TRBD1. This CDR3 comprises 13 residues. CDR1 and CDR2 from the germline V gene are SNHLY and FYNNEI. After removal of 6 bases from V and 6 bases from J, the junction contained 7 bases not matched to a gene.

The J gene is TRBJ2-5, the V gene TRBV30; D perhaps matches TRBD1 (6 bases). Germline lookup yields CDR1 GTSNPN and CDR2 SVGIG (reference sequence). The CDR3 totals 13 residues. V was clipped by 5 bases and J by 4 bases, with 14 bases between them. CDR3 sequence reads: CAWGTSRGETQYF. As DNA, the CDR3 is TGTGCCTGGGGGACATCCAGGGGAGAGACCCAGTACTTC.

This clone was detected only a few times. The chain carries TRBV5-1 and TRBJ1-1; D uncertain. The CDR3 spans 13 residues. V was pared by 0 bases and J by 5 bases, with 8 bases between. From germline, CDR1 is SGHRS and CDR2 YFSETQ. The DNA of the CDR3 is TGCGCCAGCAGCTTGGCCGCGGGGACTGAAGCTTTCTTT. This codes for CASSLAAGTEAFF.